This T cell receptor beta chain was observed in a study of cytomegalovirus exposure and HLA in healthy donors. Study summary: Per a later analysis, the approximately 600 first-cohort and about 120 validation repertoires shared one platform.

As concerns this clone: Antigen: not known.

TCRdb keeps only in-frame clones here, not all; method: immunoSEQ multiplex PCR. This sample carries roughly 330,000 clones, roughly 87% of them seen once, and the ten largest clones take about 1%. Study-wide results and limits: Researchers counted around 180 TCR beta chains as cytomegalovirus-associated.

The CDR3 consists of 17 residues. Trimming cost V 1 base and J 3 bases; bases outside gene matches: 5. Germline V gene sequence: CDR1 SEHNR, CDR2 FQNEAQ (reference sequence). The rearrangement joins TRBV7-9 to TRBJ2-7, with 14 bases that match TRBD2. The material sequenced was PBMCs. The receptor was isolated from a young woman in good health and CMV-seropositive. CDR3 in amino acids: CASSLVGTSGGNYEQYF. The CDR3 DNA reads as TGTGCCAGCAGCTTAGTCGGGACTAGCGGGGGAAACTACGAGCAGTACTTC.